This TCR beta chain was captured in a study of human T cells and chemical hapten exposure. Looking at the study overall: Once 0.01% DPC had been applied to the upper back by patch test, readings were taken at 6 days. Study results and caveats: Expanded TCRs formed significantly more large CDR3 similarity clusters than controls.

This clonotype was picked up a small number of times. Its antigen is not identified. Between the trimmed V and J ends, which lost 1 base and 4 bases, there was a span of 8 bases. The CDR3 spans 14 residues. Looked up from germline, CDR1 is LGHNA and CDR2 is YSLEER. The study used a library that attached unique molecular identifiers to individual cDNA molecules. One entry per CDR3 protein results from TCRdb running MiXCR on the RACE reads. The sample holds a few hundred thousand distinct CDR3 sequences, just under 6.5% seen once. Regarding time point: patch test 2, 6 weeks after DPC sensitization. Treatment reported: therapeutic diphenylcyclopropenone sensitization with weekly scalp DPC.

The sample was whole blood, taken in connection with sensitization to the hapten diphenylcyclopropenone (DPC). This TCR was sampled from a woman aged 18-29 years with alopecia areata. Some clones in this sample may be carry-over from other donors' samples. J is TRBJ2-1 and V is TRBV4-3, with D unclear. The CDR3 bases are TGCGCCAGCAGCCAAGGGGCCCATTACAATGAGCAGTTCTTC. Amino acid sequence: CASSQGAHYNEQFF.